These 14 T cell receptor beta chains share one sample of origin, sequenced in a study of blood T cell repertoires in COVID-19. Libraries were prepared by immunoSEQ multiplex PCR; TCRdb keeps only in-frame clonotypes and omits some of them. This sample yields under 450,000 clones, of which roughly 92% are seen a single time; 0.7% to 0.95% belongs to the top ten. The sample comprised PBMCs or T cells enriched from blood (not recorded which). These receptors were obtained from a woman aged 40 to 50 who had been exposed to COVID-19.

The genes are TRBV5-5 and TRBJ1-2; possibly TRBD1 for D (5 bases). Germline V lookup: CDR1 SGHKS, CDR2 YYEKEE (reference sequence). This CDR3 is built from 13 residues. Between the trimmed V and J ends, which lost 4 bases and 3 bases, there was a span of 10 bases. CDR3 DNA: TGTGCCAGCAGCGTCAGGGTCGACTATGGCTACACCTTC. Amino acid sequence: CASSVRVDYGYTF.

V and J are TRBV2 and TRBJ2-2; TRBD1 matches at 12 bases. J gave up 4 bases and V 3 bases, and 12 bases lay outside the gene matches. Germline assignment: CDR1 SNHLY and CDR2 FYNNEI. CDR3 size: 19 residues. The CDR3 nucleotides are TGTGCCAGCAGTGATCCGTTGGGGGACAGGGGGCCCCGCACCGGGGAGCTGTTTTTT. It codes for CASSDPLGDRGPRTGELFF.

This chain connects TRBV18 to TRBJ2-7; 7 positions agree with TRBD2. The ends lost 5 bases at V and 0 bases at J; junction bases unmatched: 4. Germline values: CDR1 KGHSH, CDR2 LQKENI. This CDR3 contains 14 residues. The CDR3 is CASSTSASSYEQYF. In nucleotides, the CDR3 is TGTGCCAGCTCAACTAGCGCGAGCTCCTACGAGCAGTACTTC.

The CDR3 nucleotides are TGTGCCTGGAGTGTTGGCCAGGGCTACACCTTC. Encoded protein: CAWSVGQGYTF. The genes are TRBV30 and TRBJ1-2; D ambiguous. This CDR3 is built from 11 residues. The germline CDR1 and CDR2 sequences are GTSNPN and SVGIG (reference sequence). Trimming removed 0 bases at V and 8 bases at J, with 7 bases between.

The chain recombines TRBV2 with TRBJ2-7; 9 bases are shared with TRBD1. The V and J ends lost 2 bases and 3 bases, in that order; junction bases with no gene match: 5. The germline CDR1 and CDR2 sequences are SNHLY and FYNNEI. The CDR3 sequence is 15 residues long. CDR3 nucleotides: TGTGCCAGCAGTGAATACGGGACAGGGATCTACGAGCAGTACTTC. The encoded protein is CASSEYGTGIYEQYF.

J is TRBJ1-5 and V is TRBV6-5, with D maybe TRBD1 (5 bases). Trimming removed 7 bases at V and 7 bases at J, with 11 bases between. The CDR3 covers 12 residues. Germline CDR1 and CDR2: MNHEY and SVGAGI. CDR3 nucleotide sequence: TGTGCCAGCACCGGACAAGGACAGCCCCAGCATTTT. Protein product: CASTGQGQPQHF.

This clone was recorded a few times. This chain links TRBV6-2 or TRBV6-3 with TRBJ1-5; 9 bases fit TRBD1. Germline CDR1 reads MNHEY; CDR2 reads SVGEGT. The CDR3 length is 16 residues. After removal of 6 bases from V and 2 bases from J, the junction contained 8 bases not matched to a gene. Written as DNA, the CDR3 is TGTGCCAGCAGCCGTGGGACAGGGACGGGCAATCAGCCCCAGCATTTT. It codes for CASSRGTGTGNQPQHF.

This clone was recorded only once. The chain links TRBV6-1 to TRBJ1-6, with 7 bases matching TRBD1. Unmatched junction bases numbered 10, after V lost 1 base and J lost 10 bases. The CDR3 totals 16 residues. Germline values: CDR1 MNHNS, CDR2 SASEGT. CDR3 sequence reads: CASSEVQGQTLSPLHF. The CDR3 nucleotides are TGTGCCAGCAGTGAAGTACAGGGGCAGACACTGTCACCCCTCCACTTT.

The rearrangement joins TRBV7-8 to TRBJ1-4; D unresolved. The CDR3 consists of 16 residues. Germline V gene lookup returns CDR1 SGHVS and CDR2 FQNEAQ. Trimming shortened V by 5 bases and J by 5 bases, and 18 bases separated the two germline ends. The CDR3 region is CASSRRGNERNEKLFF. In nucleotides, the CDR3 is TGTGCCAGCAGCCGCCGAGGGAATGAGAGAAATGAAAAACTGTTTTTT.

The CDR3 DNA follows: TGTGCCAGCAGCTGGACAGGGCGTTTCTTGGCCGGGGAGCTGTTTTTT. This codes for CASSWTGRFLAGELFF. The rearrangement joins TRBV9 to TRBJ2-2, with TRBD1 matching 8 bases. Germline lookup yields CDR1 SGDLS and CDR2 YYNGEE. Unmatched junction bases numbered 11, after V lost 4 bases and J lost 6 bases. CDR3 length: 16 residues.

V is TRBV7-2 and J is TRBJ1-5; 7 bases map to TRBD1. V lost 2 bases, J lost 0 bases, and 1 base stayed unmatched. This CDR3 is built from 15 residues. In germline, CDR1 is SGHTA, CDR2 FQGNSA. DNA for the CDR3: TGTGCCAGCAGCTTAAGGACAGGTAGCAATCAGCCCCAGCATTTT. Its translation is CASSLRTGSNQPQHF.

The chain's CDR3 is CSVVWDRGSSYEQYF. In nucleotides, the CDR3 is TGCAGCGTTGTATGGGACAGGGGGTCTTCATACGAGCAGTACTTC. The chain combines TRBV29-1 with TRBJ2-7; TRBD1 matches 11 bases. Per germline, CDR1 SQVTM and CDR2 ANQGSEA. V shed 4 bases, J shed 4 bases, and the junction held 9 bases outside the gene matches. The CDR3 spans 15 residues.

The chain uses TRBV11-3 and TRBJ1-1, with 8 nucleotides matching TRBD1. The CDR3 sequence is 14 residues long. With 5 bases clipped from V and 1 base from J, the junction kept 3 bases outside the gene matches. CDR1 and CDR2 from the germline V gene are SGHNT and YENEEA. The CDR3 sequence: CASSRDRWNTEAFF. The CDR3, as DNA: TGTGCCAGCAGCCGGGACAGGTGGAACACTGAAGCTTTCTTT.

The chain employs TRBV28 and TRBJ1-5; D may be TRBD1 (6 bases). The CDR3 is 15 amino acids. V was pared by 5 bases and J by 0 bases, with 11 bases between. Germline values: CDR1 MDHEN, CDR2 SYDVKM. Written as DNA, the CDR3 is TGTGCCAGCAGTCCATCGACAGGTAGCAATCAGCCCCAGCATTTT. This sequence encodes CASSPSTGSNQPQHF. The entire variable domain, with the rest obtained from reference TRBV28 and TRBJ1-5, is as follows: DVKVTQSSRYLVKRTGEKVFLECVQDMDHENMFWYRQDPGLGLRLIYFSYDVKMKEKGDIPEGYSVSREKKERFSLILESASTNQTSMYLCASSPSTGSNQPQHFGDGTRLSIL.